These 14 T cell receptor beta chains came from one sample sequenced in a study of identifying expanded T cells in peripheral blood. The data were produced by immunoSEQ multiplex PCR, yet TCRdb's version contains in-frame clones alone and is incomplete. In the table there are 75,000 to 95,000 clones, approximately 90% of which are singletons. What was sequenced was blood. The receptors here all came from a person aged 18 to 70 in good health.

The chain has TRBV12-5 and TRBJ1-1, with 9 nucleotides matching TRBD1. Germline CDR1 and CDR2: LGHNT and FRNRAP. J was trimmed by 5 bases and V by 6 bases; bases with no gene match: 4. The CDR3 covers 13 residues. The CDR3 nucleotides read TGTGCTAGTGGCAGAGACAGGGGGACTGAAGCTTTCTTT. Its protein is CASGRDRGTEAFF.

The chain couples TRBV5-1 to TRBJ1-2; the D is unclear. The germline gives CDR1 SGHRS, CDR2 YFSETQ. The CDR3 is 14 amino acids. V lost 0 bases to trimming and J lost 8 bases, with 14 bases between them. CDR3 sequence (DNA): TGCGCCAGCAGCTTGGTACTCGGAGAAAAAGGCTACACCTTC. Translating it yields CASSLVLGEKGYTF.

The chain couples TRBV5-4 to TRBJ1-6, with unresolved D. The CDR3 is 13 residues long. Germline CDR1 SGHNT, CDR2 YYREEE (reference sequence). Trimming pared 0 bases from V and 10 bases from J, leaving 8 bases between. The DNA for the CDR3 is TGTGCCAGCAGCTTGGTTGTCGGGTCACCCCTCCACTTT. This sequence encodes CASSLVVGSPLHF.

The chain combines TRBV18 with TRBJ2-1; 12 positions agree with TRBD2. Germline trimming cut 0 bases from V and 8 bases from J; bases unmatched to any gene: 5. The CDR3 totals 16 residues. CDR1 and CDR2 from the germline V gene are KGHSH and LQKENI. This CDR3 is CASSPPLAGGGYEQFF. The CDR3 DNA reads TGTGCCAGCTCACCACCACTAGCGGGAGGTGGGTATGAGCAGTTCTTC.

The chain links TRBV7-8 to TRBJ1-5; tentative D call: TRBD1 (6 bases). Germline CDR1 and CDR2: SGHVS and FQNEAQ. This CDR3 has 16 residues. V lost 2 bases and J lost 2, with 13 bases in between. CDR3 sequence: CASSLSGTYGNQPQHF. The CDR3, as DNA: TGTGCCAGCAGCTTAAGTGGGACATACGGCAATCAGCCCCAGCATTTT.

CDR3 residues: CASSYSSTGFASATQYF. DNA of the CDR3: TGTGCCAGCAGCTACTCATCGACAGGGTTCGCGAGTGCGACCCAGTACTTC. The V and J genes are TRBV7-2 and TRBJ2-5; 7 positions agree with TRBD1. The CDR3 length is 17 residues. V dropped 4 bases and J dropped 7; count of bases not matched to a gene: 18. Per germline, CDR1 SGHTA and CDR2 FQGNSA.

This chain joins TRBV21-1 and TRBJ1-1; the table names TRBD1, a call not compared with the DNA. TRBV21-1 is termed a pseudogene. The CDR3 is 15 amino acids. The DNA of the CDR3 is TGTGCCAGCAGCTCTCTGGGACAGGATGACACTGAAGCTTTCTTT. Amino acid sequence: CASSSLGQDDTEAFF.

The chain uses TRBV5-4 and TRBJ1-1; 7 bases agree with TRBD1. V lost 5 bases and J lost 9; bases outside the gene matches: 4. The germline gives CDR1 SGHNT, CDR2 YYREEE (reference sequence). The CDR3 runs 11 residues. CDR3 bases: TGTGCCAGCAGTCGGGACAGCCAAGCTTTCTTT. Its translation is CASSRDSQAFF. Drawing the rest from reference TRBV5-4 and TRBJ1-1, the complete variable domain is ETGVTQSPTHLIKTRGQQVTLRCSSQSGHNTVSWYQQALGQGPQFIFQYYREEENGRGNFPPRFSGLQFPNYSSELNVNALELDDSALYLCASSRDSQAFFGQGTRLTVV.

This clone has just one count. Other DNA sequences from this sample encode an identical CDR3 as well. This rearrangement joins TRBV6-5 to TRBJ2-7; 7 positions agree with TRBD1. Germline V gene sequence: CDR1 MNHEY, CDR2 SVGAGI. V dropped 2 bases and J dropped 3; count of bases not matched to a gene: 1. This CDR3 spans 13 amino acids. The CDR3 region has the DNA TGTGCCAGCAGTTACCGACAGGGCTACGAGCAGTACTTC. Its protein product is CASSYRQGYEQYF.

This chain links TRBV5-1 with TRBJ2-1; 7 bases are shared with TRBD1. J gave up 2 bases and V 4 bases, and 3 bases lay outside the gene matches. Germline V lookup: CDR1 SGHRS, CDR2 YFSETQ. This CDR3 comprises 14 residues. The CDR3 protein is CASSVGQPYNEQFF. The CDR3 DNA follows: TGCGCCAGCAGCGTGGGACAGCCCTACAATGAGCAGTTCTTC.

The V gene is TRBV28, the J gene TRBJ1-5; D possibly corresponds to TRBD1 (6 bases). Trimming removed 8 bases from V and 5 bases from J, with 19 bases in between. CDR1 is MDHEN, CDR2 SYDVKM, per germline. The CDR3 is 15 amino acids. As DNA, the CDR3 is TGTGCCAGCCAAGGGGGGAATCTAGATGATCAGCCCCAGCATTTT. As protein: CASQGGNLDDQPQHF.

The genes are TRBV11-2 and TRBJ2-2, with D hard to call. V lost 5 bases, J lost 5 bases, and 6 bases lay in between. In germline, CDR1 is SGHAT, CDR2 FQNNGV. CDR3 size: 12 residues. The CDR3 DNA sequence: TGTGCCAGCAGCCCTCAGACCGGGGAGCTGTTTTTT. Protein: CASSPQTGELFF.

J is TRBJ2-3 and V is TRBV6-6; TRBD1 matches 12 bases. J gave up 8 bases and V 2 bases, and 8 bases lay outside the gene matches. Germline V CDR1 and CDR2: MNHNY, SVGAGI (reference sequence). The CDR3 length is 16 residues. The CDR3 bases are TGTGCCAGCAGTTACGAGGGGACAGGGGGCTTGGGTACGCAGTATTTT. Amino acids: CASSYEGTGGLGTQYF.

This clone has a single count. The chain has TRBV6-5 and TRBJ2-2; D ambiguous. The CDR3 is made up of 14 amino acids. Trimming stripped 0 bases from V and 7 bases from J, with 9 bases between. Germline CDR1 MNHEY, CDR2 SVGAGI. CDR3 in amino acids: CASSYSIKSGELFF. CDR3 coding DNA: TGTGCCAGCAGTTACTCGATAAAGAGCGGGGAGCTGTTTTTT.